Listed here are 12 T cell receptor beta chains from one sample, sequenced in a study of blood T cells in healthy people across ages. The second PCR ran about 6 to 11 cycles with a sample-barcoded 5' primer and J-beta primers. TCRdb re-called the 5' RACE reads with MiXCR, one entry per CDR3 protein. The sample has approximately 1,000,000 distinct CDR3 sequences, 40% to 45% seen once; the top ten hold approximately 17%. The sample consisted of blood. These receptors were collected from an older woman in good health.

This clonotype has just a few counts. The rearrangement links TRBV20-1 to TRBJ2-1, with D uncertain. The CDR3 sequence is 15 residues long. The germline CDR1 and CDR2 sequences are DFQATT and SNEGSKA (reference sequence). V was clipped by 2 bases and J by 0 bases, with 11 bases between them. The CDR3 protein is CSARQSKSSYNEQFF. CDR3 bases: TGCAGTGCTAGACAATCGAAGAGCTCCTACAATGAGCAGTTCTTC.

The J gene is TRBJ2-5, the V gene TRBV3-1; 9 bases line up with TRBD2. CDR1 is LGHDT, CDR2 YNNKEL, per germline (reference sequence). The ends lost 0 bases at V and 5 bases at J; junction bases unmatched: 4. The CDR3 length is 15 residues. As DNA, the CDR3 is TGTGCCAGCAGCCAAGATCTAGCGGGAAGGGAGACCCAGTACTTC. It yields the protein CASSQDLAGRETQYF.

There are many counts of this clonotype. The chain couples TRBV25-1 to TRBJ2-5; either TRBD1 or TRBD2 may supply D (5 bases each). Per germline, CDR1 MGHDK and CDR2 SYGVNS. Trimming took off 5 bases at V and 2 bases at J, with 21 bases between the two ends. CDR3 length: 17 amino acids. This CDR3 reads CASSFPTANWGQETQYF. In nucleotides, the CDR3 is TGTGCCAGCAGTTTCCCGACGGCAAACTGGGGGCAAGAGACCCAGTACTTC.

This clonotype was detected a few times. The gene calls are TRBV28 and TRBJ1-2; no firm D call. CDR1 MDHEN and CDR2 SYDVKM come from the germline V gene. The CDR3 is 13 residues long. V lost 4 bases, J lost 4 bases, and 10 bases lay in between. CDR3 sequence: CASSSGSLYGYTF. CDR3 sequence (DNA): TGTGCCAGCAGTTCAGGCAGCCTCTATGGCTACACCTTC.

This clonotype was observed a few times. The chain is built from TRBV6-2 or TRBV6-3 and TRBJ2-4; a weak D match, TRBD2 (6 bases). Germline V gives CDR1 MNHEY, CDR2 SVGEGT. The CDR3 runs 18 residues. The V gene lost 6 bases and the J gene lost 0 bases, with 21 bases spanning the gap. The CDR3 nucleotides read TGTGCCAGCAGCCCTTCCGGGACTTGGGCCCTAGCCAAAAACATTCAGTACTTC. Protein sequence: CASSPSGTWALAKNIQYF.

The V and J genes are TRBV7-9 and TRBJ2-1; tentatively, D is TRBD1 (5 bases). This CDR3 has 16 residues. V was trimmed by 5 bases and J by 2 bases, leaving 16 bases between them. Germline CDR1 SEHNR, CDR2 FQNEAQ (reference sequence). CDR3 region: CASSPRVSSPYNEQFF. In DNA form, the CDR3 reads TGTGCCAGCAGCCCCAGGGTTAGCTCCCCCTACAATGAGCAGTTCTTC.

V usage is TRBV27 and J usage is TRBJ1-2, with D perhaps matching TRBD1 (5 bases). There are 18 residues in the CDR3. Germline CDR1 and CDR2: MNHEY and SMNVEV (reference sequence). Trimming took 6 bases from V and 3 from J, leaving 26 bases between them. CDR3 sequence (DNA): TGTGCCAGCAGCCTTTTTGGACCAAGGGGCGGCTTGGACTATGGCTACACCTTC. Amino acids: CASSLFGPRGGLDYGYTF.

The V call is TRBV2, the J call TRBJ2-6; 8 bases align to TRBD1. The CDR3 has 18 amino acids. Per germline, CDR1 SNHLY and CDR2 FYNNEI. V lost 8 bases and J lost 0; bases outside the gene matches: 12. This CDR3 reads CASERPTGATSGANVLTF. CDR3 nucleotides: TGTGCCAGCGAGAGACCGACAGGGGCTACCTCTGGGGCCAACGTCCTGACTTTC.

V is TRBV2 and J is TRBJ2-2, with D tentatively TRBD1 or TRBD2 (5 bases each). The CDR3 length is 16 residues. The V end lost 3 bases, the J end lost 1 base, and 12 bases lay between the germline ends. The germline V gene has CDR1 SNHLY and CDR2 FYNNEI. As DNA, the CDR3 is TGTGCCAGCAGTGACAGCGGACAAAAGAACACCGGGGAGCTGTTTTTT. It codes for CASSDSGQKNTGELFF. Drawing the rest from reference TRBV2 and TRBJ2-2, the complete variable domain is EPEVTQTPSHQVTQMGQEVILRCVPISNHLYFYWYRQILGQKVEFLVSFYNNEISEKSEIFDDQFSVERPDGSNFTLKIRSTKLEDSAMYFCASSDSGQKNTGELFFGEGSRLTVL.

This clonotype was recorded a few times. The chain uses TRBV12-3 or TRBV12-4 and TRBJ2-2; tentative D call: TRBD1 (6 bases). The V and J ends lost 4 bases and 8 bases respectively, with 14 bases between them. The CDR3 sequence is 14 residues long. DNA for the CDR3: TGTGCCAGCAGTTCACAGGGTGCGATGGGGGAGCTGTTTTTT. It translates to CASSSQGAMGELFF.

This clonotype was seen a handful of times. This chain joins TRBV4-1 and TRBJ1-2; TRBD1 might be the D (5 bases). The V end was cut by 1 base, the J end by 5 bases, with 11 bases between. CDR1 and CDR2 (germline): MGHRA, YSYEKL. This CDR3 is built from 14 residues. The CDR3 DNA reads as TGCGCCAGCAGCCAAGCGACAGTTGGGTATGGCTACACCTTC. The encoded protein is CASSQATVGYGYTF.

This chain joins TRBV7-2 and TRBJ1-1; D is ambiguous. The CDR3 has 15 amino acids. V lost 8 bases, J lost 0 bases, and 16 bases lay in between. Germline values: CDR1 SGHTA, CDR2 FQGNSA. CDR3 sequence: CASSFESSMNTEAFF. Written as DNA, the CDR3 is TGTGCCAGCTCATTTGAATCCTCCATGAACACTGAAGCTTTCTTT.